A single sample gave rise to the 13 T cell receptor beta chains below, sequenced in a study of metastatic and nonmetastatic thyroid tumors (dated by TCRdb to about 2020). The library was generated by PCR. Sequencer: Illumina HiSeq 4000. TCRdb cleaned the public reads at Q25 with fastp, built clones with MiXCR and kept in-frame beta chains. Here the sample has 28,000 or so clones; roughly 15% occur a single time. The top ten hold approximately 4% of the sample. None of the patients had been given any treatment before thyroid surgery. Sequencing was performed on blood. These receptors all stem from a female donor with papillary thyroid cancer or a benign thyroid nodule (not recorded which). Some clones in this sample may be carry-over from other donors' samples.

The chain couples TRBV5-1 to TRBJ2-5; 7 bases fit TRBD2. This CDR3 comprises 15 residues. J lost 5 bases, V lost 2 bases, and 9 bases had no gene match. Germline V gene lookup returns CDR1 SGHRS and CDR2 YFSETQ. The CDR3 here is CASSLGSGGVETQYF. The DNA of the CDR3 is TGCGCCAGCAGCTTAGGCTCGGGAGGCGTCGAGACCCAGTACTTC.

By sample share, this clone is medium-sized. This chain links TRBV30 with TRBJ2-7, with 8 bases identical to TRBD1. CDR3 size: 13 residues. Germline lookup yields CDR1 GTSNPN and CDR2 SVGIG (reference sequence). V gave up 7 bases and J gave up 0 bases; unmatched junction bases: 5. CDR3 amino acids: CASTGTGSYEQYF. DNA of the CDR3: TGTGCCTCGACCGGGACAGGCTCCTACGAGCAGTACTTC.

This clone was counted many times. This sequence may be a read error, since a much larger clone differs from it by one base. The rearrangement links TRBV7-3 to TRBJ2-1; 10 bases align to TRBD2. Per the germline V gene, CDR1 is SGHTA and CDR2 is FQGTGA. The ends lost 4 bases at V and 12 bases at J; junction bases unmatched: 12. The CDR3 loop spans 15 amino acids. The CDR3, as DNA: TGTGCCAGCAGCTCAGCGGGAGGGCCCTCGGTTTCGCAGTTCTTC. Translating it yields CASSSAGGPSVSQFF.

This clone was detected many times. The V gene is TRBV12-3 or TRBV12-4, the J gene TRBJ1-2, with 11 bases aligning to TRBD1. CDR3 length: 13 amino acids. Losses at the gene ends were 6 bases for V and 6 bases for J; bases not matched to a gene: 3. This CDR3 is CASRRDRGDGYTF. CDR3 DNA sequence: TGTGCCAGCAGACGGGACAGGGGGGATGGCTACACCTTC.

This clone has a count of ten or more. The genes are TRBV27 and TRBJ2-1; 10 bases line up with TRBD2. Trimming at V came to 5 bases and at J to 6 bases, leaving 7 bases not matched to a gene. Germline lookup yields CDR1 MNHEY and CDR2 SMNVEV (reference sequence). CDR3 size: 15 residues. The CDR3 bases are TGTGCCAGCAGTGGGAGGACTAGCGGCGTCAATGAGCAGTTCTTC. The encoded protein is CASSGRTSGVNEQFF.

Many counts were recorded for this clone. Here the CDR3 reads CASRLAGELTDTQYF. Written as DNA, the CDR3 is TGTGCCAGCAGGTTAGCGGGAGAGTTAACAGATACGCAGTATTTT. J is TRBJ2-3 and V is TRBV6-1; 9 nucleotides match TRBD2. The J segment lost 3 bases and the V segment lost 6 bases, leaving 7 bases of the junction unmatched. This CDR3 comprises 15 residues. The germline gives CDR1 MNHNS, CDR2 SASEGT.

This clone was observed at least ten times. Being one base from a much bigger clone, this may be a read error. J is TRBJ2-2 and V is TRBV14; D gene ambiguous. The germline CDR1 and CDR2 sequences are SGHDN and FVKESK. The CDR3 extends over 15 amino acids. CDR3 sequence: CASSPHRGNTWELFF. The CDR3 DNA follows: TGTGCCAGCTCCCCCCATCGCGGTAACACCTGGGAGCTGTTTTTT.

With respect to this clone: A read error is possible here, since a much larger clone lies one base away. The rearrangement uses TRBV29-1 and TRBJ2-2; tentative D call: TRBD2 (6 bases). The CDR3 totals 14 residues. Germline loops: CDR1 SQVTM, CDR2 ANQGSEA. The CDR3 loop is CSVEGRLNTGGLFF. CDR3 sequence (DNA): TGCAGCGTTGAAGGGAGATTGAACACCGGGGGGCTGTTTTTT.

About this clone: Because it lacks the conserved phenylalanine or tryptophan at the end, this CDR3 is likely a read error. The V call is TRBV27, the J call TRBJ2-5; a weak D match, TRBD2 (7 bases). The CDR3 has 15 amino acids. Germline V gene sequence: CDR1 MNHEY, CDR2 SMNVEV (reference sequence). The CDR3 sequence: CASSSRGGRQDTQYL. Written as DNA, the CDR3 is TGTGCCAGCAGTTCCCGCGGGGGCAGACAAGATACCCAGTACCTC.

There are many counts of this clone. The chain joins TRBV2 to TRBJ2-1; possibly TRBD1 for D (7 bases). There are 16 residues in the CDR3. The V end lost 7 bases, the J end lost 4 bases, and 20 bases lay between the germline ends. CDR1 and CDR2 from the germline V gene are SNHLY and FYNNEI. In nucleotides, the CDR3 is TGTGCCAGCAAACAACAGGGGTCGGGGGTTTACAATGAGCAGTTCTTC. It specifies CASKQQGSGVYNEQFF.

This clone was seen ten or more times. The rearrangement uses TRBV6-5 and TRBJ1-2; a weak D match, TRBD1 (6 bases). This CDR3 has 15 residues. V lost 0 bases and J 0 bases, leaving 8 bases between the germline ends. CDR1 MNHEY and CDR2 SVGAGI come from the germline V gene. The CDR3 coding sequence is TGTGCCAGCAGTTACTCGAGGGGGGCTAACTATGGCTACACCTTC. Translated, it gives CASSYSRGANYGYTF.

This clone occurred many times. V is TRBV18 and J is TRBJ1-2; the D gene is possibly TRBD1 (5 bases). The CDR3 covers 15 residues. Germline CDR1 and CDR2: KGHSH and LQKENI. V lost 3 bases to trimming and J lost 0 bases, with 11 bases between them. In DNA form, the CDR3 reads TGTGCCAGCTCACCCATCGGCAGGGCTAACTATGGCTACACCTTC. It translates to CASSPIGRANYGYTF.

This clone was recorded at least ten times. A much larger clone sits a single nucleotide away, making a read error possible. J is TRBJ1-1 and V is TRBV5-1, with 9 bases matching TRBD1. The CDR3 is 14 amino acids. CDR1 SGHRS and CDR2 YFSETQ come from the germline V gene. The ends lost 4 bases at V and 8 bases at J; junction bases unmatched: 9. The CDR3 here is CASSLGTGSGEAFF. The CDR3 DNA reads as TGCGCCAGCAGCCTTGGGACAGGGAGCGGGGAAGCTTTCTTT.